The clone carrying this TCR beta chain was counted many times. No antigen is known for it. The data were obtained in a study of CD8+CD57+ T cells in acquired aplastic anemia. Study in general: On average, sorted CD4+ and CD8+ cells gave roughly 3 ug of DNA. As sequenced from healthy donors, CD4+ cells averaged roughly 11 million reads. Study conclusions and caveats: Between patients and controls, CD8+ Simpson's diversity did not vary significantly.

Genomic DNA was employed as the template in profiling TCR beta VDJ and CDR3. Via MiXCR, TCRdb re-called the reads, giving one row per CDR3 protein. This sample has some 200,000 distinct CDR3 sequences; approximately 35% occur once, and the top ten carry approximately 1.2%. The junction had 4 bases not matched to a gene; V was cut back by 1 base and J by 3 bases. From germline, CDR1 is SGHTA and CDR2 FQGNSA. The CDR3 totals 15 residues. This chain uses TRBV7-2 with TRBJ2-7; TRBD2 matches at 9 bases. This sequence originates from a human donor in good health, serving as a control. The material sequenced was sorted CD4+, CD8+, or CD8+CD57+ T cells (not recorded which) from PBMCs. The CDR3 DNA reads TGTGCCAGCAGCTTAGGGCTAGCGGGGATCTACGAGCAGTACTTC. As protein: CASSLGLAGIYEQYF.